The 21 T cell receptor beta chains presented below share a single source sample, sequenced in a study of prognosis after radiotherapy for stage I lung cancer. Genomic DNA served as the source from which two-round multiplex PCR generated TCR beta CDR3 amplicons. Specific primers for each TRBV and TRBJ gene were what first-round PCR used. From the multiplex PCR reads, TCRdb called clonotypes with MiXCR, one entry per CDR3 protein. The table shows around 30,000 distinct CDR3 sequences, with approximately 35% occurring only once. The sample consisted of PBMCs, taken before or after stereotactic body radiation therapy (not recorded which). The source of these receptors is a donor of 50 years or more with non-small cell lung cancer.

This clonotype was counted many times. The V and J genes are TRBV20-1 and TRBJ1-2, with a possible D match to TRBD1 (5 bases). V lost 5 bases and J 4 bases, leaving 17 bases between the germline ends. The CDR3 has 14 amino acids. Germline-derived CDR1 and CDR2 are DFQATT and SNEGSKA (reference sequence). As DNA, the CDR3 is TGCAGTGCTGGGGACCGTCAAAGCCCCTATGGCTACACCTTC. It yields the protein CSAGDRQSPYGYTF.

In its sample, this clonotype was seen many times. The V gene is TRBV6-2 or TRBV6-3, the J gene TRBJ1-5; D unresolved. The V and J ends lost 10 bases and 2 bases respectively, with 15 bases between them. The CDR3 covers 14 residues. Looked up from germline, CDR1 is MNHEY and CDR2 is SVGEGT. CDR3 sequence: CATWTGLGNQPQHF. Written as DNA, the CDR3 is TGTGCCACCTGGACGGGTTTGGGCAATCAGCCCCAGCATTTT.

As regards this clonotype: This may stem from a read error, because a much larger clone lies one nucleotide away. The CDR3 nucleotides are TGTGCCAGCAAGGTAGGGGACTATGGCTACACCTTC. Residues: CASKVGDYGYTF. The J gene is TRBJ1-2, the V gene TRBV5-4; D possibly corresponds to TRBD1 (5 bases). Trimming removed 6 bases at V and 3 bases at J, with 9 bases between. Germline-derived CDR1 and CDR2 are SGHNT and YYREEE (reference sequence). This CDR3 region has 12 residues.

This clonotype was picked up many times. The chain combines TRBV4-3 with TRBJ1-4, with 10 nucleotides matching TRBD1. CDR1 and CDR2 (germline): LGHNA, YSLEER. J was trimmed by 7 bases and V by 1 base; bases with no gene match: 6. The CDR3 is 16 residues long. CDR3 in amino acids: CASSQASDRGIEKLFF. The CDR3 region has the DNA TGCGCCAGCAGCCAAGCCTCGGACAGGGGGATTGAAAAACTGTTTTTT.

At least ten counts were recorded for this clonotype. V gene TRBV7-2 combines with J gene TRBJ1-2; a weak D match, TRBD1 (6 bases). CDR1 SGHTA and CDR2 FQGNSA come from the germline V gene. Trimming removed 4 bases at V and 6 bases at J, with 15 bases between. The CDR3 extends over 14 amino acids. The CDR3 DNA reads TGTGCCAGCAGCTCATTTACAGGGACCGATGGCTACACCTTC. The encoded protein is CASSSFTGTDGYTF.

This clonotype was picked up many times. V usage is TRBV19 and J usage is TRBJ2-4, with 8 bases that match TRBD2. The junction had 7 bases not matched to a gene; V was cut back by 4 bases and J by 5 bases. Germline V gene sequence: CDR1 LNHDA, CDR2 SQIVND (reference sequence). The length of the CDR3 is 15 residues. CDR3 in amino acids: CASSKAGGGQNIQYF. The CDR3 DNA reads TGTGCCAGTAGTAAGGCGGGAGGAGGCCAAAACATTCAGTACTTC.

This chain uses TRBV7-2 with TRBJ2-2; a possible D gene is TRBD2 (6 bases). In germline, CDR1 is SGHTA, CDR2 FQGNSA. Trimming removed 5 bases at V and 3 bases at J, with 13 bases between. The CDR3 has 15 residues. The CDR3 DNA reads TGTGCCAGCAGCGACAGCGGGCGGTACACCGGGGAGCTGTTTTTT. This sequence encodes CASSDSGRYTGELFF.

The table lists this clonotype with many counts. The chain is built from TRBV7-9 and TRBJ2-3; D may be TRBD2 (5 bases). The CDR3 loop spans 17 amino acids. The ends were cut back, 5 bases at V and 3 bases at J, with 21 bases in the middle. The V gene's germline CDR1 is SEHNR and CDR2 FQNEAQ (reference sequence). DNA of the CDR3: TGTGCCAGCAGCAATCAGCTGCGGACTGTCATAACAGATACGCAGTATTTT. It specifies CASSNQLRTVITDTQYF. Complete variable domain (other parts from reference TRBV7-9 and TRBJ2-3): DTGVSQNPRHKITKRGQNVTFRCDPISEHNRLYWYRQTLGQGPEFLTYFQNEAQLEKSRLLSDRFSAERPKGSFSTLEIQRTEQGDSAMYLCASSNQLRTVITDTQYFGPGTRLTVL.

This clonotype was detected ten times or more. This chain links TRBV20-1 with TRBJ2-5; D is possibly TRBD1 or TRBD2 (6 bases each). The V end was cut by 6 bases, the J end by 5 bases, with 22 bases between. Germline loops: CDR1 DFQATT, CDR2 SNEGSKA (reference sequence). The CDR3 contains 15 residues. CDR3 sequence reads: CSALDKGGAEETQYF. The CDR3 coding sequence is TGCAGTGCCCTAGACAAGGGGGGCGCGGAGGAGACCCAGTACTTC.

V gene TRBV6-1 combines with J gene TRBJ2-7; 12 bases line up with TRBD2. The junction had 8 bases not matched to a gene; V was cut back by 5 bases and J by 6 bases. The germline V gene encodes CDR1 MNHNS and CDR2 SASEGT. This CDR3 contains 15 residues. The CDR3 DNA is TGTGCCAGCAGTCCGACTAGCGGGAGAAGTTTCGAGCAGTACTTC. It codes for CASSPTSGRSFEQYF.

Ten or more counts support this clonotype. The chain links TRBV5-1 to TRBJ2-3; tentatively, D is TRBD1 (6 bases). Germline V gene data show CDR1 as SGHRS and CDR2 as YFSETQ. The CDR3 is made up of 15 amino acids. Trimming shortened V by 1 base and J by 4 bases, and 13 bases separated the two germline ends. CDR3 DNA: TGCGCCAGCAGCTTGATCGCATCAGGGGCAGATACGCAGTATTTT. Encoded protein: CASSLIASGADTQYF.

V and J are TRBV27 and TRBJ1-5; TRBD1 aligns across 8 bases. The J segment lost 7 bases and the V segment lost 2 bases, leaving 7 bases of the junction unmatched. The germline V gene has CDR1 MNHEY and CDR2 SMNVEV (reference sequence). The CDR3 is 15 residues long. CDR3 in DNA: TGTGCCAGCAGTTTAGAGCAGGGGGCAGTCCAGCCCCAGCATTTT. Translation: CASSLEQGAVQPQHF.

This clonotype appeared many times. The rearrangement links TRBV7-2 to TRBJ2-5, with D possibly being TRBD1 or TRBD2 (6 bases each). The germline CDR1 and CDR2 sequences are SGHTA and FQGNSA. Trimming left V 1 base short and J 3 bases short, with 15 bases between. The CDR3 is 16 residues long. CDR3 bases: TGTGCCAGCAGCTTAGTCCGGGGGCCTGGGGAAGAGACCCAGTACTTC. This gives the protein CASSLVRGPGEETQYF.

This sequence joins TRBV27 and TRBJ2-2; D is ambiguous. V was shortened by 9 bases and J by 4 bases, with 18 bases between the two germline ends. CDR1 and CDR2 (germline): MNHEY, SMNVEV (reference sequence). CDR3 length: 15 residues. The CDR3, as DNA: TGTGCCAGTATCCACTATGGGGAAGGCACCGGGGAGCTGTTTTTT. It codes for CASIHYGEGTGELFF.

V gene TRBV19 combines with J gene TRBJ2-7, with D unclear. The V gene's germline CDR1 is LNHDA and CDR2 SQIVND (reference sequence). CDR3 length: 13 amino acids. Trimming removed 7 bases at V and 5 bases at J, with 15 bases between. DNA for the CDR3: TGTGCCAGTACGTCCGCCGACCTGGACGAGCAGTACTTC. It specifies CASTSADLDEQYF.

There are many counts of this clonotype. V usage is TRBV2 and J usage is TRBJ2-5; no firm D call. Trimming removed 4 bases at V and 7 bases at J, with 4 bases between. The germline V gene has CDR1 SNHLY and CDR2 FYNNEI. The CDR3 length is 10 residues. The CDR3, as DNA: TGTGCCAGCAGTGTCTCGACCCAGTACTTC. This sequence encodes CASSVSTQYF.

In its sample, this clonotype was seen many times. The J gene is TRBJ1-2, the V gene TRBV18; D is possibly TRBD1 (6 bases). The V end lost 4 bases, the J end lost 4 bases, and 10 bases lay between the germline ends. This CDR3 has 13 amino acids. Germline CDR1 and CDR2: KGHSH and LQKENI. CDR3 sequence reads: CASSLGDTYGYTF. The CDR3, as DNA: TGTGCCAGCTCACTAGGGGACACCTATGGCTACACCTTC. Supplemented by reference TRBV18 and TRBJ1-2, the full variable domain reads NAGVMQNPRHLVRRRGQEARLRCSPMKGHSHVYWYRQLPEEGLKFMVYLQKENIIDESGMPKERFSAEFPKEGPSILRIQQVVRGDSAAYFCASSLGDTYGYTFGSGTRLTVV.

This clonotype was counted ten times or more. V gene TRBV4-1 combines with J gene TRBJ2-1; D may be TRBD1 or TRBD2 (5 bases each). The V gene lost 4 bases and the J gene lost 3 bases, with 16 bases spanning the gap. Germline V gene sequence: CDR1 MGHRA, CDR2 YSYEKL. The CDR3 covers 16 residues. CDR3 bases: TGCGCCAGCAGCCTAGTAAGACTACAGGTCTACAATGAGCAGTTCTTC. Residues: CASSLVRLQVYNEQFF.

This clonotype was observed at least ten times. This sequence joins TRBV5-1 and TRBJ2-2; 9 bases line up with TRBD1. CDR3 length equals 15 residues. Per germline, CDR1 SGHRS and CDR2 YFSETQ. Trimming took 1 base from V and 3 from J; bases not matched to a gene: 1. CDR3 region: CASSLRTGDTGELFF. The CDR3 DNA reads as TGCGCCAGCAGCTTGCGGACAGGGGACACCGGGGAGCTGTTTTTT.

About this clonotype: A much larger clone lies one base from this, so it may be a read error. The J gene is TRBJ1-1, the V gene TRBV13; 8 bases line up with TRBD1. Germline V gene lookup returns CDR1 PRHDT and CDR2 FYEKMQ (reference sequence). The CDR3 loop spans 15 amino acids. The trim removed 5 bases at V and 3 bases at J, leaving 8 bases unmatched. DNA for the CDR3: TGTGCCAGCAGCAAGGACAGGGCGGTGGACACTGAAGCTTTCTTT. Translating it yields CASSKDRAVDTEAFF.

The chain links TRBV5-1 to TRBJ2-1; D not resolved. The CDR3 length is 14 residues. Trimming removed 4 bases at V and 2 bases at J, with 10 bases between. Per germline, CDR1 SGHRS and CDR2 YFSETQ. CDR3 bases: TGCGCCAGCAGCCTAGGGAACCCCTACAATGAGCAGTTCTTC. Its protein product is CASSLGNPYNEQFF.